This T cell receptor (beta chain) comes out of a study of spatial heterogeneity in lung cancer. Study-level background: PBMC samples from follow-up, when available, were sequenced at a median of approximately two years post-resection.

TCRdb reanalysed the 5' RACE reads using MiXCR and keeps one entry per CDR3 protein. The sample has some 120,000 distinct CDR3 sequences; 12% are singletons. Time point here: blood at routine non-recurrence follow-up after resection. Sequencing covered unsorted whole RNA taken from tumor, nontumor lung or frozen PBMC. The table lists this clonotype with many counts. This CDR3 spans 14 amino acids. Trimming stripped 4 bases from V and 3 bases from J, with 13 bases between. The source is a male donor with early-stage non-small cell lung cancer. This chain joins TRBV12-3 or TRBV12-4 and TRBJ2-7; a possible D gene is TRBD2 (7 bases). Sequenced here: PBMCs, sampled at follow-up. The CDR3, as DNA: TGTGCCAGCAGTTCCTGGGGGGGCGACTACGAGCAGTACTTC. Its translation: CASSSWGGDYEQYF.